This T cell receptor beta chain derives from a study of cytomegalovirus exposure and HLA in healthy donors. Worth noting for this clone: Its antigen is unknown.

Whole-study results and caveats: In a later analysis, HLA-associated beta chains showed higher expansion and lower generation probabilities than comparable chains.

The PCR contained 60 Vbeta and 13 Jbeta primers. Profiled with immunoSEQ multiplex PCR; TCRdb holds only in-frame clones, not every one. There are 200,000 to 300,000 clones in the sample; 84% occur only once, and 1.5% to 2.5% lies in the top ten. Germline-derived CDR1 and CDR2 are MNHNS and SASEGT. The CDR3 loop spans 18 amino acids. The V gene lost 2 bases and the J gene lost 2 bases, with 19 bases spanning the gap. The receptor comes from a woman in her forties in good health and CMV-seropositive. The rearrangement links TRBV6-1 to TRBJ1-5; a possible D gene is TRBD1 (5 bases). Sequenced input: PBMCs. The CDR3 bases are TGTGCCAGCAGTGAAACACTCTCCGCGGGGACGGGCAATCAGCCCCAGCATTTT. Amino acid sequence: CASSETLSAGTGNQPQHF.